Listed below are T cell receptor beta chains from one sample, sequenced in a study of blood T cell repertoires in COVID-19. Assay: immunoSEQ multiplex PCR; the TCRdb copy retains only in-frame clones and omits some. The sample lists about 200,000 clones, roughly 84% seen once, with more than 3% in the top ten. Sequences were obtained from PBMCs or T cells enriched from blood (not recorded which). The receptors stem from a woman aged 25-40 years who had been exposed to COVID-19. CDR3s include the opening cysteine and the closing phenylalanine or tryptophan. A D gene is named only where the DNA matches it firmly. Size is stated for part of the rows, as once, few or many counts, or as a class when the clone is expanded.

j_gene: TRBJ2-2
d_gene: NA
v_gene: TRBV5-3
abundance: once
len: 13
CDR3nt: TGTGCCAGAAGCCCCACAAGTACCGGGGAGCTGTTTTTT
CDR3aa: CARSPTSTGELFF

j_gene: TRBJ2-1
d_gene: NA
v_gene: TRBV7-2
abundance: once
len: 14
CDR3nt: TGTGCCAGCAGCTCCGGTTGGAGTTTCAATGAGCAGTTCTTC
CDR3aa: CASSSGWSFNEQFF

j_gene: TRBJ1-2
d_gene: TRBD1
v_gene: TRBV7-9
abundance: NA
len: 14
CDR3nt: TGTGCCAGCAGCTTAGGACAGGGCACTTATGGCTACACCTTC
CDR3aa: CASSLGQGTYGYTF

j_gene: TRBJ2-1
d_gene: NA
v_gene: TRBV5-1
abundance: once
len: 15
CDR3nt: TGCGCCAGCAGCTTGAGCAGGTCACCGTACAATGAGCAGTTCTTC
CDR3aa: CASSLSRSPYNEQFF

j_gene: TRBJ1-6
d_gene: TRBD1
v_gene: TRBV5-1
abundance: few
len: 17
CDR3nt: TGCGCCAGCAGCTTGGCCCGGGACAGGGTGCAGGGATCACCCCTCCACTTT
CDR3aa: CASSLARDRVQGSPLHF

j_gene: TRBJ2-7
d_gene: TRBD1
v_gene: TRBV4-1
abundance: NA
len: 14
CDR3nt: TGCGCCAGCAGCCTTCGACAGGGGGCACACGAGCAGTACTTC
CDR3aa: CASSLRQGAHEQYF

j_gene: TRBJ2-7
d_gene: NA
v_gene: TRBV3-1/TRBV3-2
abundance: once
len: 14
CDR3nt: TGTGCCAGCAGCCAAGAGGGGAGCTCCTACGAGCAGTACTTC
CDR3aa: CASSQEGSSYEQYF

j_gene: TRBJ1-1
d_gene: TRBD1
v_gene: TRBV6-2/TRBV6-3
abundance: NA
len: 15
CDR3nt: TGTGCCAGCAGTTACTGGGGACAGGAGGGCACTGAAGCTTTCTTT
CDR3aa: CASSYWGQEGTEAFF

j_gene: TRBJ2-1
d_gene: TRBD1
v_gene: TRBV2
abundance: once
len: 14
CDR3nt: TGTGCCAGCGCCGGGACAGCCCTTTTGGATGAGCAGTTCTTC
CDR3aa: CASAGTALLDEQFF

j_gene: TRBJ2-2
d_gene: NA
v_gene: TRBV27
abundance: once
len: 18
CDR3nt: TGTGCCAGCAGTTTATTGGGGGGCCAGGGGGTTGACACCGGGGAGCTGTTTTTT
CDR3aa: CASSLLGGQGVDTGELFF

j_gene: TRBJ2-1
d_gene: TRBD2
v_gene: TRBV7-6
abundance: NA
len: 15
CDR3nt: TGTGCCAGCAGCTACGTAGCGGGGGGGCACAATGAGCAGTTCTTC
CDR3aa: CASSYVAGGHNEQFF

j_gene: TRBJ2-5
d_gene: TRBD2
v_gene: TRBV10-3
abundance: NA
len: 13
CDR3nt: TGTGCCATCAGTGCTAGCGGGGTAGAGACCCAGTACTTC
CDR3aa: CAISASGVETQYF

j_gene: TRBJ2-1
d_gene: NA
v_gene: TRBV9
abundance: NA
len: 16
CDR3nt: TGTGCCAGCAGCGTAGGTGAGCCATGGTCCTACAATGAGCAGTTCTTC
CDR3aa: CASSVGEPWSYNEQFF

j_gene: TRBJ2-7
d_gene: NA
v_gene: TRBV14
abundance: NA
len: 14
CDR3nt: TGTGCCAGCAGCCAAGATCTCGAGGGAAACGAGCAGTACTTC
CDR3aa: CASSQDLEGNEQYF

j_gene: TRBJ2-1
d_gene: NA
v_gene: TRBV6-2/TRBV6-3
abundance: NA
len: 16
CDR3nt: TGTGCCAGCAGTTACCTTCCACTACACTCCTACAATGAGCAGTTCTTC
CDR3aa: CASSYLPLHSYNEQFF

j_gene: TRBJ2-7
d_gene: NA
v_gene: TRBV29-1
abundance: NA
len: 11
CDR3nt: TGCAGCGTTGAACGGGGGGCCGAGCAGTACTTC
CDR3aa: CSVERGAEQYF

j_gene: TRBJ1-2
d_gene: TRBD1
v_gene: TRBV6-5
abundance: NA
len: 16
CDR3nt: TGTGCCAGCAGTTACTCCATGACAGGGGATAGGGCTGGCTACACCTTC
CDR3aa: CASSYSMTGDRAGYTF

j_gene: TRBJ1-4
d_gene: NA
v_gene: TRBV7-2
abundance: NA
len: 14
CDR3nt: TGTGCCACCACCTACCGCTCGGGGGATGAAAAACTGTTTTTT
CDR3aa: CATTYRSGDEKLFF

j_gene: TRBJ2-3
d_gene: TRBD2
v_gene: TRBV19
abundance: NA
len: 17
CDR3nt: TGTGCCAGTAGTATCTTACTAGCGGGGACTGACACAGATACGCAGTATTTT
CDR3aa: CASSILLAGTDTDTQYF

j_gene: TRBJ2-1
d_gene: NA
v_gene: TRBV18
abundance: NA
len: 14
CDR3nt: TGTGCCAGCTCACCCTTAGCTTCTGACAATGAGCAGTTCTTC
CDR3aa: CASSPLASDNEQFF

j_gene: TRBJ1-3
d_gene: NA
v_gene: TRBV30
abundance: NA
len: 13
CDR3nt: TGTGCCTGGAGAAAGGGGGCTGGAAACACCATATATTTT
CDR3aa: CAWRKGAGNTIYF

j_gene: TRBJ2-7
d_gene: NA
v_gene: TRBV12-1
abundance: NA
len: 12
CDR3nt: TGTGCCAGCAGCTTTAGACTACACGAGCAGTACTTC
CDR3aa: CASSFRLHEQYF

j_gene: TRBJ1-1
d_gene: NA
v_gene: TRBV4-2
abundance: NA
len: 14
CDR3nt: TGTGCCAGCAGCCAAGTTGGACTGGTTACTGAAGCTTTCTTT
CDR3aa: CASSQVGLVTEAFF

j_gene: TRBJ1-6
d_gene: NA
v_gene: TRBV7-9
abundance: NA
len: 12
CDR3nt: TGTGCCAGCAGCTCCGGGGATTCACCCCTCCACTTT
CDR3aa: CASSSGDSPLHF

j_gene: TRBJ1-4
d_gene: NA
v_gene: TRBV2
abundance: NA
len: 15
CDR3nt: TGTGCCAGCAGGGCTCCGGGGGGGGCTAATGAAAAACTGTTTTTT
CDR3aa: CASRAPGGANEKLFF

j_gene: TRBJ2-2
d_gene: NA
v_gene: TRBV5-4
abundance: NA
len: 15
CDR3nt: TGTGCCAGCAGCTTAGGGGTCGTGAACACCGGGGAGCTGTTTTTT
CDR3aa: CASSLGVVNTGELFF

j_gene: TRBJ2-5
d_gene: NA
v_gene: TRBV7-9
abundance: NA
len: 14
CDR3nt: TGTGCCAGCAGCGCCCAACAGGGAGGGGAGACCCAGTACTTC
CDR3aa: CASSAQQGGETQYF

j_gene: TRBJ2-7
d_gene: NA
v_gene: TRBV7-2
abundance: NA
len: 13
CDR3nt: TGTGCCAGCACCGAAAGGCAGGGCGGTGAGCAGTACTTC
CDR3aa: CASTERQGGEQYF